This TCR beta chain was identified during a study of T cell changes during pregnancy in multiple sclerosis. The V gene's germline CDR1 is KGHSH and CDR2 LQKENI. CDR3 length: 16 amino acids. V was cut by 2 bases and J by 1 base, with 12 bases left in between. The table came from immunoSEQ multiplex PCR; TCRdb's copy has only in-frame clones and leaves some out. The top ten hold around 0.16% of the sample, which has tens of thousands of clones, approximately 90% seen once. This material consisted of CD4+ T cells from peripheral blood mononuclear cells, taken after pregnancy. The V gene is TRBV18, the J gene TRBJ1-3; TRBD1 might be the D (5 bases). The TCR comes from a female donor in good health, enrolled as a control in a pregnancy study. CDR3 nucleotide sequence: TGTGCCAGCTCACCAGTCCAGGGTTGGTCTGGAAACACCATATATTTT. It codes for CASSPVQGWSGNTIYF.